This T cell receptor beta chain was sequenced during a study of shared clonotypes between healthy human individuals. Researchers ran the assay at a deep level. Every immunoSEQ plate was one replicate of a subset's evenly spread DNA. Only in-frame clones appear in the TCRdb table, and some are missing; sequencing was by immunoSEQ multiplex PCR. The sample shows around 2.5 million clones, over 85% of them seen only once. To note about this clone: Its antigen is not known.

This CDR3 has 13 residues. CDR1 and CDR2 from the germline V gene are MNHEY and SVGAGI. V trimming: 7 bases; J trimming: 4 bases; junction bases outside the gene matches: 5. Study results and limitations: Tissues were not sampled, only blood, and their repertoires likely differ. A few donors held 4.5% to 5% of naive CD4 clonotypes in common.

The chain is built from TRBV6-5 and TRBJ2-7; TRBD2 agrees at 9 bases. Sequencing input: naive CD4+ T cells from PBMCs. Subset: CD45RA+ positively selected. This sequence was found in a man between 18 and 35 years old in good health. Some clones in this sample may be carry-over from other donors' samples. CDR3 protein: CASKGTSRYEQYF. The CDR3 DNA sequence: TGTGCCAGCAAAGGGACTAGCAGGTACGAGCAGTACTTC.